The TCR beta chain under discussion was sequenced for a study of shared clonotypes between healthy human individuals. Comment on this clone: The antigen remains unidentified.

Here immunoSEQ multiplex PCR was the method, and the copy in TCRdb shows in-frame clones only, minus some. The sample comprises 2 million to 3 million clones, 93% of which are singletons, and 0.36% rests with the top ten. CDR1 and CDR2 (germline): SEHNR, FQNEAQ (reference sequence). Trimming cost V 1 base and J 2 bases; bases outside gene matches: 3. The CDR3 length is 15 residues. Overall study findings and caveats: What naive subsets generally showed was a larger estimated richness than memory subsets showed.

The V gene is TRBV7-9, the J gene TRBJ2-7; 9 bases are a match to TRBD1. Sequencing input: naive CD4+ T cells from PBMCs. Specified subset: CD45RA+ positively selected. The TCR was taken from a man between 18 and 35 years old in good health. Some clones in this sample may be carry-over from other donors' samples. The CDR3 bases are TGTGCCAGCAGCTTAGAGACAGGGGGGCCCTACGAGCAGTACTTC. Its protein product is CASSLETGGPYEQYF.